The clone carrying this T cell receptor beta chain was observed many times. What it recognizes is unknown. The data originate from a study of identical twins. General study findings and limits: The more abundant beta clonotypes in cord blood had fewer insertions, and memory repertoires did not show this. Instead of following the same donors, the conclusions were based on cross-sectional statistical analysis. Low generation probability was overrepresented in out-of-frame alpha sequences shared by twins.

In TCRdb, the 5' RACE reads were re-called with MiXCR into one record per CDR3 protein. The repertoire holds a few hundred thousand distinct CDR3 sequences, roughly 9% seen once, with about 9.1% in the top ten. CDR1 and CDR2 (germline): MDHEN, SYDVKM. CDR3 size: 14 residues. V lost 5 bases and J lost 2, with 10 bases in between. Everyone who donated was a healthy Caucasian. The rearrangement joins TRBV28 to TRBJ2-1; perhaps TRBD1 as D (5 bases). Sequencing was carried out using naive T cells sorted from blood. This receptor was identified in a woman between 45 and 60 years old in good health. CDR3 coding DNA: TGTGCCAGCAGTCAGGGTGGACCCTACAATGAGCAGTTCTTC. Translating it yields CASSQGGPYNEQFF.